Described below is a single T cell receptor beta chain sequence and its context. Methods used by the authors: Reference gene primer amplification gave estimated nucleated cell counts. Data came from immunoSEQ multiplex PCR; TCRdb stores just in-frame clones and leaves some out. V and J calls and clone size are copied from that table; D and trimming were computed from the DNA. The data hold approximately 49,000 clones, with roughly 80% observed a single time. The sample is drawn from a study of blood T cell repertoires in COVID-19. Study as a whole: The United States, Italy and Spain provided the acute and convalescent COVID-19 samples. Sources were T cells, B-cell-depleted T cells, or PBMCs; the material itself was cDNA or gDNA.

Looked up from germline, CDR1 is SGDLS and CDR2 is YYNGEE. CDR3 length: 14 amino acids. Between the trimmed V and J ends, which lost 4 bases and 2 bases, there was a span of 10 bases. The material sequenced was peripheral blood. The genes are TRBV9 and TRBJ2-4, with D perhaps TRBD1 (6 bases). The source of this sequence is a man aged 50-60 years with acute or convalescent COVID-19. Written as DNA, the CDR3 is TGTGCCAGCAGCTTACAGGGAACCAAAAACATTCAGTACTTC. It codes for CASSLQGTKNIQYF.